There are many counts of the clone carrying this T cell receptor beta chain. No antigen is known for it. This CDR3 is built from 16 residues. The germline CDR1 and CDR2 sequences are SGHRS and YFSETQ. Trimming at V came to 2 bases and at J to 8 bases, leaving 11 bases not matched to a gene. TCRdb recomputed calls from the 5' RACE reads with MiXCR, one row per CDR3 protein. The table lists 500,000 to 550,000 distinct CDR3 sequences, 20% to 25% of them singletons, with roughly 0.5% in the top ten. This specimen belongs to a study of identical twins. General observations from the study: Twin-shared out-of-frame alpha sequences were enriched for low generation probability. The authors drew conclusions from cross-sectional statistical analysis rather than following the same donors.

The sample was also reused in another study, on yellow fever vaccine responses in identical twins.

Specimen: CD4+ T cells sorted from blood. The chain combines TRBV5-1 with TRBJ2-1; 9 positions agree with TRBD2. This clonotype was sampled from a woman younger than 30 in good health. The CDR3 sequence: CASSFPRAGGIDEQFF. DNA for the CDR3: TGCGCCAGCAGCTTCCCCCGAGCGGGAGGAATCGATGAGCAGTTCTTC.